This passage covers 11 T cell receptor beta chains from one sample sequenced in a study of blood T cell repertoires in COVID-19. Some clones are missing from TCRdb's copy, which holds only in-frame ones; the method was immunoSEQ multiplex PCR. The top ten hold 4.1% of the sample, which has about 260,000 clones, about 81% seen once. Sequenced material: PBMCs or T cells enriched from blood (not recorded which). Source of these receptors: a man younger than 40 with acute COVID-19.

Points on this clone: Germline is not matched at one junction end, which may reflect a read error. V and J are TRBV5-1 and TRBJ2-3, with D possibly matching TRBD2 (5 bases). Per the germline V gene, CDR1 is SGHRS and CDR2 is YFSETQ. CDR3 length equals 15 residues. CDR3 nucleotide sequence: TGTGCCAGCAGCTTGGTCACGGGATCTTCAGATACGCAGTATTTT. It specifies CASSLVTGSSDTQYF.

This clone was seen only a few times. This chain joins TRBV28 and TRBJ2-3, with D possibly TRBD1 on 6 matching bases. The CDR3 contains 15 residues. The V end lost 6 bases, the J end lost 0 bases, and 13 bases lay between the germline ends. Germline CDR1 is MDHEN and CDR2 is SYDVKM. The CDR3 bases are TGTGCCAGCAGGTTACAGGGAATTAGCACAGATACGCAGTATTTT. Its translation: CASRLQGISTDTQYF.

V and J are TRBV6-6 and TRBJ1-6, with TRBD1 matching 9 bases. This CDR3 spans 16 amino acids. CDR1 MNHNY and CDR2 SVGAGI come from the germline V gene (reference sequence). The V segment lost 4 bases and the J segment 6 bases; nucleotides outside the gene matches: 7. Here the CDR3 reads CASSSVGTGRNSPLHF. CDR3 nucleotide sequence: TGTGCCAGCAGTTCCGTAGGGACAGGGCGTAATTCACCCCTCCACTTT.

This clone was picked up one time. The chain combines TRBV24-1 with TRBJ2-3, with TRBD1 matching over 9 bases. Germline-derived CDR1 and CDR2 are KGHDR and SFDVKD. This CDR3 spans 15 amino acids. Germline trimming cut 9 bases from V and 1 base from J; bases unmatched to any gene: 7. The CDR3 protein is CATYDRGRRTDTQYF. CDR3 in DNA: TGTGCCACCTATGACAGGGGGAGACGCACAGATACGCAGTATTTT.

The chain has TRBV28 and TRBJ1-2, with D perhaps TRBD1 (6 bases). The ends were cut back, 6 bases at V and 0 bases at J, with 14 bases in the middle. Germline CDR1 reads MDHEN; CDR2 reads SYDVKM. This CDR3 has 15 residues. CDR3 sequence: CASRLTGDSNYGYTF. CDR3 DNA: TGTGCCAGCAGACTGACAGGAGACTCTAACTATGGCTACACCTTC.

The rearrangement joins TRBV28 to TRBJ2-7, with 13 bases fitting TRBD2. The trim removed 4 bases at V and 5 bases at J, leaving 11 bases unmatched. CDR3 length: 17 residues. Germline-derived CDR1 and CDR2 are MDHEN and SYDVKM. The CDR3 here is CASSSGLAGDRAHEQYV. DNA of the CDR3: TGTGCCAGCAGTTCTGGACTAGCGGGAGATAGAGCCCACGAGCAGTACGTC.

This chain uses TRBV14 with TRBJ1-2; D gene ambiguous. The CDR3 runs 13 residues. Germline-derived CDR1 and CDR2 are SGHDN and FVKESK. The ends were cut back, 1 base at V and 1 base at J, with 4 bases in the middle. The CDR3 spells CASSQVGNYGYTF. CDR3 bases: TGTGCCAGCAGCCAAGTCGGTAACTATGGCTACACCTTC.

This chain links TRBV29-1 with TRBJ1-2; TRBD1 agrees at 10 bases. The CDR3 has 13 amino acids. Germline V lookup: CDR1 SQVTM, CDR2 ANQGSEA. J was trimmed by 3 bases and V by 7 bases; bases with no gene match: 5. The CDR3 region has the DNA TGCAGCGCCAGAGGGACAGGGGACTATGGCTACACCTTC. Amino acids: CSARGTGDYGYTF.

The chain joins TRBV6-6 to TRBJ2-2, with TRBD2 identical over 8 bases. J lost 7 bases, V lost 8 bases, and 15 bases had no gene match. The CDR3 loop spans 16 amino acids. The germline V gene encodes CDR1 MNHNY and CDR2 SVGAGI (reference sequence). For the CDR3, the DNA is TGTGCCAGCTCCCCTGGGATAGCGGGACATGACGGGGAGCTGTTTTTT. Protein product: CASSPGIAGHDGELFF.

The chain uses TRBV7-3 and TRBJ2-1, with TRBD2 identical over 12 bases. Per the germline V gene, CDR1 is SGHTA and CDR2 is FQGTGA. The ends lost 2 bases at V and 3 bases at J; junction bases unmatched: 2. This CDR3 has 16 residues. CDR3 nucleotide sequence: TGTGCCAGCAGCTTAGCTAGCGGGGGGGTCTACAATGAGCAGTTCTTC. This codes for CASSLASGGVYNEQFF.

Notes on this clone: Relative to the germline gene, one junction end is altered; a read error may explain this. The chain combines TRBV5-1 with TRBJ2-3; 7 bases fit TRBD2. The CDR3 runs 15 residues. The V gene's germline CDR1 is SGHRS and CDR2 YFSETQ. CDR3 DNA: TGTGCCAGCAGCGCCGCAGCGGGGCTTAAAGATACGCAGTATTTT. It yields the protein CASSAAAGLKDTQYF.